The clone carrying this TCR beta chain was counted only a few times. The entry originates in a study of human T cells and chemical hapten exposure. Study-level information: In the approximately 25-week study, patients were dosed weekly with diphenylcyclopropenone on the scalp throughout.

The time point here: pre-sensitization, week 0. The treatment here: therapeutic diphenylcyclopropenone sensitization with weekly scalp DPC. Every donor had alopecia and was 18 to 70 years old; all were suitable for DPC. Unfractionated whole blood was the source from which total RNA was extracted. The germline V gene has CDR1 SGHAT and CDR2 FQNNGV. CDR3 length: 16 amino acids. Losses at the gene ends were 5 bases for V and 10 bases for J; bases not matched to a gene: 16. What the library attached to individual cDNA molecules were unique molecular identifiers. TCRdb redid the calling of the RACE reads with MiXCR, one entry per CDR3 protein. The table lists 250,000 or so distinct CDR3 sequences, around 7.7% of them singletons.

The input for sequencing was whole blood, taken in connection with sensitization to the hapten diphenylcyclopropenone (DPC). The clonotype comes from a man in his late teens or twenties with alopecia areata. Some clones in this sample may be carry-over from other donors' samples. The V call is TRBV11-2, the J call TRBJ2-1; TRBD1 matches 8 bases. The DNA for the CDR3 is TGTGCCAGCAGCCCAAGCCCCGCGGACAGGGTTTGGGAGCAGTTCTTC. This codes for CASSPSPADRVWEQFF.